This T cell receptor beta chain is from a study of shared clonotypes between healthy human individuals. A note on this clone: Other nucleotide sequences in the sample specify the same CDR3.

Genomic DNA of each subset was evenly split across several immunoSEQ plates. 200 to 250 ng DNA, tens of thousands of T cell genomes, went into each sorted-subset replicate PCR. In the source study's methods: ImmunoSEQ output held junction-only sequences without quality scores, so filtering differed. Only in-frame clones appear in the TCRdb table, and some are missing; sequencing was by immunoSEQ multiplex PCR. V and J calls and clone size are as listed in that table; D and trimming were resolved from the DNA. The profile shows about 1,800,000 clones, less than 95% of them singletons. Naive CD8 cells lacked CD45RO, underwent positive selection for CCR7 and left out terminally differentiated effector memory CD45RA+ cells. The length of the CDR3 is 13 residues. Germline values: CDR1 MGHRA, CDR2 YSYEKL. V lost 1 base and J lost 4, with 8 bases in between.

Input material: naive CD8+ T cells sorted from blood. The clonotype originates from a young man in good health. The rearrangement links TRBV4-1 to TRBJ2-7, with no clear D. The CDR3 reads CASSQAISYEQYF. CDR3 nucleotide sequence: TGCGCCAGCAGCCAAGCGATCTCATACGAGCAGTACTTC.